This TCR beta chain was captured in a study of tumor-infiltrating lymphocytes in primary liver carcinoma. The wider study: Patients were both men and women, whose ages ran from 30 to 69 years. The study obtained roughly 3.65 to 7.13 million productive TCRbeta reads per sample, similar across tissue types. Findings and caveats of the study: Tumor region pairs shared more overlap than did tumor-adjacent and tumor-blood pairs.

Germline values: CDR1 MNHEY, CDR2 SVGAGI. This CDR3 spans 16 amino acids. The V and J ends lost 8 bases and 4 bases respectively, with 24 bases between them. The table lists this clonotype with a few counts. Its target is unknown. This may be a read error, as it is one base from a much larger clone. It is likely a read error, because the conserved phenylalanine at the end of the CDR3 is missing. From roughly 500 ng total RNA, TCR beta cDNA was generated with a primer in the constant region. Libraries for TCR beta were built through three nested multiplex PCR rounds, which together made up a slightly modified ARM-PCR procedure. Investigators reported that the first two PCR rounds, at roughly 10 cycles each, used TRBV1-TRBV30 forward primers with a C-beta reverse primer. TCRdb ran MiXCR on the multiplex PCR reads and lists one entry per CDR3 protein. The sample lists roughly 70,000 distinct CDR3 sequences; around 64% were seen once.

The study co-extracted DNA and RNA from about 19-30 mg of unsorted bulk tissue. There were five separate regions sampled from each tumor. The gene calls are TRBV6-5 and TRBJ2-7, with D maybe TRBD1 (6 bases). Sequenced sample: liver tumor tissue from sampling region 4. The subset denotes: tumor region T4, right-lateral pole. The source is a man in his forties with primary liver carcinoma and hepatitis B virus infection. CDR3 in DNA: TGTGCCAGCCAAAGGTACCGGGACACCGCACTTTACGAGCAGTACTCC. This codes for CASQRYRDTALYEQYS.